This TCR beta chain was profiled in a study of graft-versus-host responses after intestinal transplantation (dated by TCRdb to the early 2020s). With respect to the entire study: The transplants that recipients got were multivisceral, liver-intestinal, or isolated intestinal. Alloreactive clones were identified by sequencing pre-transplant mixed lymphocyte reaction products and comparing them with unstimulated pre-transplant donor and recipient T cells. A peak of at least 4% donor T cells among recipient peripheral blood mononuclear cells was the definition used for donor T cell macrochimerism. Instead of going to the commercial service, samples from a few later patients were sequenced in-house on an Illumina MiSeq and processed with MiXCR. Every recipient was given anti-thymocyte globulin induction, then maintenance tacrolimus and steroids for about three years. A cohort of some 24 intestinal transplant recipients, including one retransplant, was enrolled, and a few patients lacking pretransplant specimens were excluded. After intestinal transplantation, graft-versus-host and host-versus-graft alloreactive T cell clones were followed in the graft, circulation and bone marrow using bulk TCR-beta CDR3 sequencing.

The sample's time point, from its label and the paper: cells obtained before transplantation from donor or recipient. In mixed lymphocyte reactions, about 200,000 CFSE-labeled pre-transplant responders were plated with about 200,000 irradiated violet-dye-labeled stimulators and cultured for less than seven days. After the mixed lymphocyte reaction, proliferating CD3+CD4+CFSE-low and CD3+CD8+CFSE-low responder cells were FACS-sorted on a BD Influx sorter. This clone was seen just once. No much larger clone exists at a distance of one base, and base qualities are not known. General conclusions and limits of the study: GvH clones were found in recipient bone marrow, and some of the GvH clones appeared earlier in ileal mucosa or blood, which is consistent with an intestinal mucosal origin. Conclusions were limited by the relatively low number and heterogeneity of intestinal transplant patients. High GvH to HvG T cell clonal ratios were observed in the allografts of patients with donor T cell macrochimerism. Peak levels of circulating GvH clones were associated with declines in HvG clones early after transplant.

Spanning cysteine to phenylalanine, the CDR3 consists of 20 amino acids. Just the 60-base CDR3 DNA is kept, in frame starting at base 1. As encoded in the germline V gene (reference sequence), CDR1 is LNHNV while CDR2 is YYDKDF. Clipping removes 0 bases from V and 2 bases from J, with 13 as the unmatched junction base count. The library was obtained by the immunoSEQ multiplex PCR assay. For most patients, genomic DNA was isolated with the Qiagen DNeasy Blood and Tissue Kit and shipped frozen to Adaptive Biotechnologies for TCR sequencing. Adaptive Biotechnologies carried out high-throughput TCR-beta CDR3 sequencing of genomic DNA for most patients. From the authors' description of their analysis: Adaptive's ImmunoSEQ software supplied the TCR sequencing data for 15 to 20 patients, while MiXCR and VDJtools were used to process a few other patients. CD4 versus CD8 sorting errors were corrected by removing sequences found in both subsets at a frequency ratio below 5:1. CDR3 nucleotide sequences shared between donor and recipient were removed because the origin of such sequences could not be assigned. At least 2-fold expansion over unstimulated cells and a minimum CFSE-low frequency of 0.002% (template counts) or 0.001% (read counts) were required for clones to be classified as alloreactive. Clones detected in sequenced pre-transplant spleen, lymph node, or MLR CFSE-low populations of the donor or recipient were defined as mappable. Cumulative frequency of alloreactive clones was calculated as a percentage of all sequences weighted by copy number. The table comes from immuneACCESS by way of TCRdb, which keeps in-frame sequences with V and J called. Part of the clones is missing from these tables; in studies checked, under half for an unresolved V gene and the rest for unknown reasons. That table supplies the V and J calls and clone size; D and trimming were determined from the DNA. The sample table shows about 12,000 clones, and about a third are seen once. The ten largest clones represent roughly 3.4% of the sample.

The sequence is built from TRBV15 and TRBJ2-1; 10 junctional bases match TRBD2. The sample here was alloreactive CD8+ T cells from a mixed lymphocyte reaction culture, taken before intestinal transplant. The cell subset or site label here, explained by the study, means: CFSE-low proliferating T cells sorted from roughly six-day pre-transplant mixed lymphocyte reaction (GvH or HvG direction). This clonotype was obtained from a human patient who received an intestinal transplant. The sequenced DNA: TGTGCCACCAGCAGAGATCGAGTAGCGGGAGGCCTTCCTCCCTACAATGAGCAGTTCTTC. Its amino acids are CATSRDRVAGGLPPYNEQFF.